This TCR beta chain was profiled in a study of cytomegalovirus exposure and HLA in healthy donors. Study-level background: Out of 398 genotyped donors, about 84% belonged to the Caucasian-associated ancestry cluster. General observations from the study: In a later analysis, across HLA loci, associated TCR counts were highest for DRB1, lowest for HLA-C. More clonal expansion characterized HLA-associated TCR beta chains than equally common others in a later analysis.

To note about this clone: The antigen is unknown.

PCR involved 60 Vbeta and 13 Jbeta primers. Under the authors' procedure: It was a later analysis that counted 83 million or so unique TCR beta chains, of which some 10 million were shared. Profiled with immunoSEQ multiplex PCR; TCRdb holds only in-frame clones, not every one. V and J calls and clone size come straight from that table; D and trimming were deduced from the DNA. The sample lists 130,000 or so clones, approximately 80% occurring once. The germline CDR1 and CDR2 sequences are SGHTA and FQGNSA. Unmatched junction bases numbered 14, after V lost 5 bases and J lost 7 bases. The CDR3 sequence is 16 residues long.

Sequenced sample: PBMCs. The source is a man aged 18 to 30 in good health and CMV-seropositive. The gene calls are TRBV7-2 and TRBJ1-5; 7 nucleotides line up with TRBD1. The CDR3 region has the DNA TGTGCCAGCAGCCCAAGATGGGACAGAGGGGGGCAGCCCCAGCATTTT. It is translated as CASSPRWDRGGQPQHF. Variable domain in full (rest from reference TRBV7-2 and TRBJ1-5): GAGVSQSPSNKVTEKGKDVELRCDPISGHTALYWYRQSLGQGLEFLIYFQGNSAPDKSGLPSDRFSAERTGGSVSTLTIQRTQQEDSAVYLCASSPRWDRGGQPQHFGDGTRLSIL.